This TCR beta chain stems from a study of T cell responses to AZD1222 COVID-19 vaccine. Study-wide results and caveats: Donors were chiefly white British, with a greater number of females, and clonal diversity was perhaps underestimated. Repertoires were obtained only post-peak T cell response.

Points on this clone: Its antigen is as yet unknown.

Trimming took off 4 bases at V and 9 bases at J, with 19 bases between the two ends. The germline V gene encodes CDR1 SGHTA and CDR2 FQGNSA. The CDR3 is 16 amino acids. Generated by immunoSEQ multiplex PCR, the TCRdb table keeps only in-frame clones and is missing some. The table has over 150,000 clones, about nine tenths seen once. The TCR was taken from an adult in good health. This rearrangement joins TRBV7-2 to TRBJ1-6; tentative D call: TRBD1 (5 bases). Sequencing was performed on peripheral blood, taken on day 0 of AZD1222 vaccination. This chain's CDR3 is CASSSRAGRYRSPLHF. The CDR3 region has the DNA TGTGCCAGCAGCTCTAGAGCAGGGCGGTATCGTTCACCCCTCCACTTT. Using reference TRBV7-2 and TRBJ1-6 for the parts outside the CDR3, the full variable domain is GAGVSQSPSNKVTEKGKDVELRCDPISGHTALYWYRQSLGQGLEFLIYFQGNSAPDKSGLPSDRFSAERTGGSVSTLTIQRTQQEDSAVYLCASSSRAGRYRSPLHFGNGTRLTVT.